This passage covers 18 T cell receptor beta chains from one sample sequenced in a study of shared clonotypes between healthy human individuals. Clones were read by immunoSEQ multiplex PCR, and TCRdb kept only the in-frame ones, dropping some. The top ten clones hold around 0.11% of a sample with a few hundred thousand clones, around 95% of them seen once. Only CD45RO-negative cells positively selected for CCR7 counted as naive CD8 cells, so terminally differentiated effector memory CD45RA+ cells were excluded. The sample comprised naive CD8+ T cells sorted from blood. All receptors come from a woman in her twenties or thirties in good health.

The chain is built from TRBV27 and TRBJ2-2, with D possibly being TRBD1 or TRBD2 (5 bases each). The CDR3 contains 18 residues. With 1 base removed from V and 4 bases from J, the gap between germline ends came to 19 bases. CDR1 MNHEY and CDR2 SMNVEV come from the germline V gene (reference sequence). The CDR3 here is CASSLYGAGIGSTGELFF. In DNA, the CDR3 is TGTGCCAGCAGTTTATACGGGGCCGGTATAGGAAGCACCGGGGAGCTGTTTTTT.

The CDR3 reads CASSTGPGYEQYF. The CDR3 coding sequence is TGCGCCAGCAGCACCGGGCCTGGATACGAGCAGTACTTC. The genes are TRBV5-1 and TRBJ2-7; D not certain. The CDR3 loop spans 13 amino acids. The germline gives CDR1 SGHRS, CDR2 YFSETQ. V lost 4 bases to trimming and J lost 4 bases, with 12 bases between them.

The chain has TRBV4-1 and TRBJ2-1; tentatively, D is TRBD1 (5 bases). This CDR3 comprises 15 residues. Germline lookup yields CDR1 MGHRA and CDR2 YSYEKL. V was trimmed by 0 bases and J by 7 bases, leaving 13 bases between them. The CDR3 coding sequence is TGCGCCAGCAGCCAAGAAGGTGGCAGACAGAATGAGCAGTTCTTC. Translated, it gives CASSQEGGRQNEQFF.

This clone occurred once. CDR3 DNA: TGCAGCGTTAGGACAAACCACGATGCTGGAAACACCATATATTTT. It is translated as CSVRTNHDAGNTIYF. The rearrangement joins TRBV29-1 to TRBJ1-3; D perhaps matches TRBD1 (5 bases). Looked up from germline, CDR1 is SQVTM and CDR2 is ANQGSEA. The V gene lost 5 bases and the J gene lost 2 bases, with 16 bases spanning the gap. This CDR3 has 15 residues.

The rearrangement links TRBV5-1 to TRBJ1-2; 7 bases agree with TRBD1. This CDR3 has 15 amino acids. CDR1 and CDR2 (germline): SGHRS, YFSETQ. J was trimmed by 2 bases and V by 4 bases; bases with no gene match: 8. The CDR3 nucleotides read TGCGCCAGCAGCGCCCAGGGGGGCGGAAACTATGGCTACACCTTC. Amino acids: CASSAQGGGNYGYTF.

CDR3 sequence reads: CASSQEGNYGYTF. The CDR3 region has the DNA TGCGCCAGCAGCCAAGAAGGAAACTATGGCTACACCTTC. V gene TRBV4-1 combines with J gene TRBJ1-2; D not certain. This CDR3 comprises 13 residues. With 0 bases removed from V and 2 bases from J, the gap between germline ends came to 4 bases. Germline V gene data show CDR1 as MGHRA and CDR2 as YSYEKL.

The chain couples TRBV28 to TRBJ2-1; 11 nucleotides agree with TRBD2. The CDR3 consists of 17 residues. V dropped 3 bases and J dropped 0; count of bases not matched to a gene: 4. Germline CDR1 and CDR2: MDHEN and SYDVKM. DNA of the CDR3: TGTGCCAGCAGTTTCCCGACTAGCGGGAACTCCTACAATGAGCAGTTCTTC. Its protein product is CASSFPTSGNSYNEQFF.

V usage is TRBV29-1 and J usage is TRBJ2-2; no clear D gene. Trimming took off 7 bases at V and 3 bases at J, with 12 bases between the two ends. Germline-derived CDR1 and CDR2 are SQVTM and ANQGSEA. The CDR3 is 13 residues long. CDR3 nucleotide sequence: TGCAGCGCTATGACTGGGGACACCGGGGAGCTGTTTTTT. Translating it yields CSAMTGDTGELFF.

The gene calls are TRBV14 and TRBJ2-7, with D tentatively TRBD2 (7 bases). The CDR3 covers 16 residues. Trimming removed 5 bases from V and 3 bases from J, with 20 bases in between. Germline-derived CDR1 and CDR2 are SGHDN and FVKESK. The CDR3 spells CASSLRTGGAYYEQYF. In DNA, the CDR3 is TGTGCCAGCAGCTTGCGAACGGGGGGCGCTTACTACGAGCAGTACTTC.

J is TRBJ2-5 and V is TRBV7-9, with 12 bases lining up with TRBD2. Matching the DNA end better, TRBJ2-7 makes the J call doubtful. The germline CDR1 and CDR2 sequences are SEHNR and FQNEAQ (reference sequence). This CDR3 spans 18 amino acids. This CDR3 is CASSFSSSGRAINSEQYF. The CDR3 bases are TGTGCCAGCAGCTTCTCCTCTAGCGGGAGGGCCATTAATAGCGAGCAGTACTTC.

This clone has only one observation. J is TRBJ2-6 and V is TRBV19; D is ambiguous. The CDR3 is 16 residues long. The ends were cut back, 3 bases at V and 4 bases at J, with 13 bases in the middle. The germline V gene encodes CDR1 LNHDA and CDR2 SQIVND (reference sequence). The CDR3 region has the DNA TGTGCCAGTAGTATTCACGGCCGATCCGGGGCCAACGTCCTGACTTTC. This encodes CASSIHGRSGANVLTF.

Of note for this clone: Within the sample, other DNA sequences also encode this same CDR3. The CDR3 region is CASSYSTGNEQFF. The CDR3 nucleotides are TGTGCCAGCAGTTACTCGACTGGCAATGAGCAGTTCTTC. This chain links TRBV6-5 with TRBJ2-1; D is unresolved. V lost 0 bases to trimming and J lost 6 bases, with 6 bases between them. Germline-derived CDR1 and CDR2 are MNHEY and SVGAGI. The CDR3 extends over 13 amino acids.

The genes are TRBV6-1 and TRBJ1-1, with 8 bases lining up with TRBD1. In germline, CDR1 is MNHNS, CDR2 SASEGT. The CDR3 length is 13 residues. J gave up 7 bases and V 8 bases, and 9 bases lay outside the gene matches. The CDR3 spells CASGLTGAIEAFF. In nucleotides, the CDR3 is TGTGCCAGCGGACTGACAGGGGCCATTGAAGCTTTCTTT.

The V call is TRBV4-1, the J call TRBJ2-1; 11 bases align to TRBD2. Trimming took 3 bases from V and 0 from J; bases not matched to a gene: 10. Per the germline V gene, CDR1 is MGHRA and CDR2 is YSYEKL. The CDR3 spans 19 residues. The CDR3 protein is CASSQLRLAGKSSYNEQFF. In DNA form, the CDR3 reads TGCGCCAGCAGCCAGCTCCGACTAGCGGGGAAGAGCTCCTACAATGAGCAGTTCTTC.

This rearrangement joins TRBV27 to TRBJ1-2; tentative D call: TRBD1 (6 bases). Per germline, CDR1 MNHEY and CDR2 SMNVEV (reference sequence). The CDR3 has 15 residues. V lost 3 bases, J lost 4 bases, and 15 bases lay in between. CDR3 in amino acids: CASSFGQGSIYGYTF. In nucleotides, the CDR3 is TGTGCCAGCAGTTTTGGCCAGGGGAGCATCTATGGCTACACCTTC.

V usage is TRBV14 and J usage is TRBJ2-5; the match to TRBD2 covers 8 bases. The V gene's germline CDR1 is SGHDN and CDR2 FVKESK. The length of the CDR3 is 15 residues. With 0 bases clipped from V and 6 bases from J, the junction kept 6 bases outside the gene matches. The CDR3 region has the DNA TGTGCCAGCAGCCAAGAGGAGCGGGAGTATAAGACCCAGTACTTC. It is translated as CASSQEEREYKTQYF.

The V call is TRBV10-1, the J call TRBJ2-5; 8 bases line up with TRBD2. The V gene's germline CDR1 is WNHNN and CDR2 SYGVQD (reference sequence). This CDR3 has 15 residues. V was pared by 2 bases and J by 5 bases, with 7 bases of the junction left unmatched. This CDR3 is CASSETSGRPETQYF. The CDR3, as DNA: TGCGCCAGCAGTGAGACTAGCGGTCGGCCGGAGACCCAGTACTTC.

The genes are TRBV27 and TRBJ2-7; 8 nucleotides align to TRBD1. This CDR3 comprises 14 residues. Per the germline V gene, CDR1 is MNHEY and CDR2 is SMNVEV (reference sequence). V was pared by 5 bases and J by 4 bases, with 7 bases of the junction left unmatched. In nucleotides, the CDR3 is TGTGCCAGCAGTGCGTACAGGGGGGCGTACGAGCAGTACTTC. Residues: CASSAYRGAYEQYF.